This T cell receptor (beta chain) was documented in a study of cytomegalovirus exposure and HLA in healthy donors. The overall study: Among roughly 180 million T cells, an earlier analysis found approximately 110 million unique TCR beta sequences.

60 Vbeta and 13 Jbeta primers were used in PCR. The table came from immunoSEQ multiplex PCR; TCRdb's copy has only in-frame clones and leaves some out. The repertoire holds 150,000 to 200,000 clones, more than 65% seen once, with more than 0.4% in the top ten. The V and J ends lost 4 bases and 4 bases, in that order; junction bases with no gene match: 2. The length of the CDR3 is 14 residues. In germline, CDR1 is WNHNN, CDR2 SYGVQD (reference sequence). On this clone: The target antigen is unknown.

Regarding the study as a whole: The presence/absence work took it that sequencing depth was about the same across donors.

Donors showed nominal health when sampled, although they likely had unrecorded immune exposures. The sequenced sample was PBMCs. This TCR derives from a woman between 50 and 59 years old in good health and CMV-seronegative. The chain uses TRBV10-1 and TRBJ2-5, with 11 bases aligning to TRBD1. This CDR3 reads CASSVGTGGETQYF. The CDR3 DNA is TGCGCCAGCAGTGTGGGGACAGGGGGAGAGACCCAGTACTTC.